The following is a T cell receptor beta chain sequence with its context. The data stem from a study of blood T cell repertoires in COVID-19. In the study overall: Material from acute and convalescent COVID-19 was sourced from the United States, Italy and Spain.

The ends lost 6 bases at V and 7 bases at J; junction bases unmatched: 15. Germline V gives CDR1 MNHEY, CDR2 SVGAGI. The CDR3 consists of 15 residues. The table came from immunoSEQ multiplex PCR; TCRdb's copy has only in-frame clones and leaves some out. The sample contains tens of thousands of clones, 70% to 90% of which appear only once. This sequence joins TRBV6-5 and TRBJ2-7; 7 bases line up with TRBD2. Sequences were obtained from peripheral blood. The TCR sequence derives from a woman aged 55-70 years with acute or convalescent COVID-19. CDR3 nucleotide sequence: TGTGCCAGCAGACCCTCATTAGCGGGCCTACGGGAGCAGTACTTC. It translates to CASRPSLAGLREQYF.